Given below is one T cell receptor beta chain in context. Its antigen is unknown. The sample is drawn from a study of Graves' ophthalmopathy and Graves' hyperthyroidism. For the study at large: Peripheral blood was gathered at first diagnosis, ahead of any treatment whatsoever.

Beta-chain TCR CDR3 regions were amplified from RNA transcripts. Scientists carried out first-round RT-PCR using HTBI primers and then a second-round multiplex PCR. TCRdb analysed the multiplex PCR reads with MiXCR anew, one entry per CDR3 protein. The data contain hundreds of thousands of distinct CDR3 sequences, about 40% of them singletons. Out of about 11 ml of fresh peripheral blood, PBMCs were obtained. The study's findings and limits: Using 13 signatures, a model distinguished ophthalmopathy from stable hyperthyroidism, reaching about 89% sensitivity and about 81% specificity. A majority of expanded thyroid clonotypes exceeding 0.001 frequency were likewise present in blood.

Source material: peripheral blood. The receptor comes from an adult man with Graves' ophthalmopathy.

The CDR3 loop is CASSEHTPYEQYF. CDR3 nucleotide sequence: TGTGCCAGCAGTGAACACACCCCCTACGAGCAGTACTTC. The chain links TRBV2 to TRBJ2-7; D is unresolved. This CDR3 comprises 13 residues. The germline V and J ends were trimmed by 2 bases and 2 bases, with 7 bases remaining between them. CDR1 is SNHLY and CDR2 is FYNNEI in the germline V gene.